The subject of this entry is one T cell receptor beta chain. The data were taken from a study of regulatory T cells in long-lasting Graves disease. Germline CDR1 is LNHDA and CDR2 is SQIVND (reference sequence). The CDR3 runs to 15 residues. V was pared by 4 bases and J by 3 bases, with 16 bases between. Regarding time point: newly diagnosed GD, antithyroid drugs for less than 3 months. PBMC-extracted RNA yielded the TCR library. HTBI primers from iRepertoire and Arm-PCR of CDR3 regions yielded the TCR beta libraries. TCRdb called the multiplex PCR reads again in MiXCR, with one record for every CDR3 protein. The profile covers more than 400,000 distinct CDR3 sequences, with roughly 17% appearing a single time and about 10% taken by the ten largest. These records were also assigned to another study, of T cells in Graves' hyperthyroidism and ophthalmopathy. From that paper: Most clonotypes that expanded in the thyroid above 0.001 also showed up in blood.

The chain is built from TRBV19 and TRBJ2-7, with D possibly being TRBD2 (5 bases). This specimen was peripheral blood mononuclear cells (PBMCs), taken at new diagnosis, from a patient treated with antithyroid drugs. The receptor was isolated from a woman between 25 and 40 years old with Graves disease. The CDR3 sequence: CASSKIASNFYEQYF. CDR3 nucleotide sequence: TGTGCCAGTAGTAAGATTGCTAGCAACTTCTACGAGCAGTACTTC.